This T cell receptor beta chain was documented in a study of T cell responses to AZD1222 COVID-19 vaccine. Findings of the study overall: Nearly half of unique spike-specific TCRs reportedly avoided B.1.351 and B.1.1.7 mutated regions. Spike-specific TCR breadth and depth rose after two AZD1222 doses.

As regards this clone: The antigen remains undetermined.

Trimming stripped 2 bases from V and 7 bases from J, with 14 bases between. The CDR3 runs 15 residues. Germline CDR1 and CDR2: MNHNY and SVGAGI (reference sequence). Method: immunoSEQ multiplex PCR; TCRdb's copy keeps in-frame clones and lacks some. Of more than 110,000 clones in the sample, approximately 94% were seen once. The chain is built from TRBV6-6 and TRBJ2-2; D gene ambiguous. Here the sequenced sample was peripheral blood, taken on day 0 of AZD1222 vaccination. The sequence derives from an adult in good health. The CDR3 loop is CASSYSTGLGGELFF. CDR3 coding DNA: TGTGCCAGCAGTTACAGTACGGGTTTGGGCGGGGAGCTGTTTTTT.